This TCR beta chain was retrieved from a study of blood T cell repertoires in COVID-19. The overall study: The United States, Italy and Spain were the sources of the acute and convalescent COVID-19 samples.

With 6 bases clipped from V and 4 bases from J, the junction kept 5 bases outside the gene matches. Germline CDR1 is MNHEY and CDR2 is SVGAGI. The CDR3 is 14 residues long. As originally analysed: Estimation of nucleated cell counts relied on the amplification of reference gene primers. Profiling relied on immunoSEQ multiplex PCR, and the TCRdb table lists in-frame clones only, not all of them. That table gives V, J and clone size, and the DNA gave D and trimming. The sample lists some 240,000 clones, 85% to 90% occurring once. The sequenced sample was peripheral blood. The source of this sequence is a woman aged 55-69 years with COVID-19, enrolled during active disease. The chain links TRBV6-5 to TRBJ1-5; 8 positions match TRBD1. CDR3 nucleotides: TGTGCCAGCAGCCACAACAGGGGGAATCAGCCCCAGCATTTT. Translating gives CASSHNRGNQPQHF.